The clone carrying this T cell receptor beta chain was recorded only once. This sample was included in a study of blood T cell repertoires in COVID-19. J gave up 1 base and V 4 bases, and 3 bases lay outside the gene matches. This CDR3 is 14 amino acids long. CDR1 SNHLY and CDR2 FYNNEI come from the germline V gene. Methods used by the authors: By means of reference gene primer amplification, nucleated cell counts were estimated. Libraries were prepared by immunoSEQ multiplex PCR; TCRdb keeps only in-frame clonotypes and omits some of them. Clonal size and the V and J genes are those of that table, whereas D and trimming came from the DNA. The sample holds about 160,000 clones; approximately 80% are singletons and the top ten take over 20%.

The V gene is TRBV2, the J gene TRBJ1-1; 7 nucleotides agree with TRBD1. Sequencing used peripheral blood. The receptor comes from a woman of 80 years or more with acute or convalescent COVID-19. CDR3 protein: CASSVRQGNTEAFF. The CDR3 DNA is TGTGCCAGCAGTGTCCGACAGGGGAACACTGAAGCTTTCTTT. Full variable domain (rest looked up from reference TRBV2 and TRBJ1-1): EPEVTQTPSHQVTQMGQEVILRCVPISNHLYFYWYRQILGQKVEFLVSFYNNEISEKSEIFDDQFSVERPDGSNFTLKIRSTKLEDSAMYFCASSVRQGNTEAFFGQGTRLTVV.